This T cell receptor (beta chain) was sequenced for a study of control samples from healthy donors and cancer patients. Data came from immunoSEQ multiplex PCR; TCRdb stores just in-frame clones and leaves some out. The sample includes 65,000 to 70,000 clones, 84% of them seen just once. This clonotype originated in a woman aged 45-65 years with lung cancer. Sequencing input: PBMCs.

The CDR3: CAWRQVEGSSGNTIYF. CDR3 DNA: TGTGCCTGGAGGCAGGTGGAGGGAAGCTCTGGAAACACCATATATTTT. V usage is TRBV30 and J usage is TRBJ1-3; the D is unclear. The CDR3 spans 16 residues. Trimming removed 3 bases at V and 0 bases at J, with 15 bases between. Germline V gene sequence: CDR1 GTSNPN, CDR2 SVGIG (reference sequence).